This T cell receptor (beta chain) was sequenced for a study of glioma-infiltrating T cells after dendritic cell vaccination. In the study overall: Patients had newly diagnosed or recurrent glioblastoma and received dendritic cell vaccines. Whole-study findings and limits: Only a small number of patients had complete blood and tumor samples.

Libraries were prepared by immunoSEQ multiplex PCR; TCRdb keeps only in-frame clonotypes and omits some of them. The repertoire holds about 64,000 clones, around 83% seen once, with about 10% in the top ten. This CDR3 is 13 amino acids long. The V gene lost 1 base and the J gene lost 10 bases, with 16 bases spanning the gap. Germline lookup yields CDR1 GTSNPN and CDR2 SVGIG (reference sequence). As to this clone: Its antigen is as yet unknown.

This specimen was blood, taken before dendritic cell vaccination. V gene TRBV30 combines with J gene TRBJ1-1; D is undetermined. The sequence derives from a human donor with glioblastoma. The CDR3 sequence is CAWSGAYRSPAFF. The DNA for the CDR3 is TGTGCCTGGAGTGGGGCCTATCGGTCCCCAGCTTTCTTT. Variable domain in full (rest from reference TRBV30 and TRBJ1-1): SQTIHQWPATLVQPVGSPLSLECTVEGTSNPNLYWYRQAAGRGLQLLFYSVGIGQISSEVPQNLSASRPQDRQFILSSKKLLLSDSGFYLCAWSGAYRSPAFFGQGTRLTVV.